This T cell receptor beta chain is from a study of OX40 agonist ivuxolimab in advanced cancers. Study at large: Ivuxolimab is an agonistic anti-OX40 (CD134) antibody, and patients were treated with it.

The study, taken as a whole, reports: More expanded clones were seen, on average, in CD8+ T cells than in CD4+.

Remarks on this clone: Its antigen is not identified.

This CDR3 is 13 amino acids long. The germline gives CDR1 SGHTA, CDR2 FQGNSA. V lost 8 bases to trimming and J lost 5 bases; unmatched junction nucleotides: 7. Produced via immunoSEQ multiplex PCR; TCRdb's table is partial and in-frame only. The sample shows fewer than 80,000 clones, around 85% of them seen only once. The sequences come from CD4+ or CD8+ T cells sorted from blood, collected in a trial of the OX40 agonist ivuxolimab. This TCR was sampled from an adult with an advanced solid tumor such as melanoma, head and neck, liver or kidney cancer. This chain links TRBV7-2 with TRBJ2-5, with TRBD1 identical over 8 bases. The CDR3 DNA sequence: TGTGCCAGCCGCCGGACAGGGTGGGAGACCCAGTACTTC. It specifies CASRRTGWETQYF.